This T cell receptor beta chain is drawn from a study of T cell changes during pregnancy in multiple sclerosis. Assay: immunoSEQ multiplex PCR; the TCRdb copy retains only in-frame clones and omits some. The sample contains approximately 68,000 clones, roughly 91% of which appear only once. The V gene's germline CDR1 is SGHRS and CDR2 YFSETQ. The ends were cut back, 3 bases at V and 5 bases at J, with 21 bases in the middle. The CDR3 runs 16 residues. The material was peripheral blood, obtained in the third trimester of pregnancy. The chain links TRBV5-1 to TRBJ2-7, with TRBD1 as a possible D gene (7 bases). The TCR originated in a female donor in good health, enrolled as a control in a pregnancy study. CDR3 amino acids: CASSWGVTGSKNEQYF. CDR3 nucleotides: TGCGCCAGCAGCTGGGGGGTGACAGGGTCAAAGAACGAGCAGTACTTC.